This entry lists 19 T cell receptor beta chains sequenced from one sample in a study of T cell responses to AZD1222 COVID-19 vaccine. TCRdb's table, derived via immunoSEQ multiplex PCR, lists solely in-frame clones and lacks some. The table includes roughly 160,000 clones, 92% detected once. The sequencing used peripheral blood, collected 28 days after the second AZD1222 dose. These receptor sequences come from an adult who received the AZD1222 COVID-19 vaccine.

About this clone itself: Within the sample, other DNA sequences also encode this same CDR3. The J gene is TRBJ1-1, the V gene TRBV5-1; D ambiguous. In germline, CDR1 is SGHRS, CDR2 YFSETQ. The length of the CDR3 is 11 residues. Trimming shortened V by 2 bases and J by 4 bases, and 3 bases separated the two germline ends. The CDR3 nucleotides are TGCGCCAGCAGCTTAGGCACTGAAGCTTTCTTT. Its protein is CASSLGTEAFF. Using reference TRBV5-1 and TRBJ1-1 for the parts outside the CDR3, the full variable domain is KAGVTQTPRYLIKTRGQQVTLSCSPISGHRSVSWYQQTPGQGLQFLFEYFSETQRNKGNFPGRFSGRQFSNSRSEMNVSTLELGDSALYLCASSLGTEAFFGQGTRLTVV.

This sequence joins TRBV5-1 and TRBJ2-2; TRBD2 matches 13 bases. The ends lost 4 bases at V and 3 bases at J; junction bases unmatched: 3. This CDR3 is built from 16 residues. Germline-derived CDR1 and CDR2 are SGHRS and YFSETQ. The CDR3 nucleotides read TGCGCCAGCAGCGGTGGACTAGCGGGGGACACCGGGGAGCTGTTTTTT. Its protein is CASSGGLAGDTGELFF. Looking up the rest from reference TRBV5-1 and TRBJ2-2 gives the full variable domain: KAGVTQTPRYLIKTRGQQVTLSCSPISGHRSVSWYQQTPGQGLQFLFEYFSETQRNKGNFPGRFSGRQFSNSRSEMNVSTLELGDSALYLCASSGGLAGDTGELFFGEGSRLTVL.

The chain employs TRBV5-1 and TRBJ1-4; no definite D call. Trimming took 4 bases from V and 5 from J, leaving 15 bases between them. The CDR3 covers 15 residues. Germline CDR1 is SGHRS and CDR2 is YFSETQ. The CDR3 region is CASSPAGRPNEKLFF. The CDR3 bases are TGCGCCAGCAGCCCAGCTGGCAGGCCAAATGAAAAACTGTTTTTT.

J is TRBJ1-3 and V is TRBV28; TRBD1 is a possible D gene (6 bases). V lost 7 bases to trimming and J lost 5 bases, with 12 bases between them. CDR1 MDHEN and CDR2 SYDVKM come from the germline V gene. The CDR3 is 13 amino acids. Here the CDR3 DNA reads TGTGCCAGCAAACTGGACAGCAGAAACACCATATATTTT. As protein: CASKLDSRNTIYF.

The chain carries TRBV10-3 and TRBJ1-6; perhaps TRBD1 as D (5 bases). The CDR3 contains 15 residues. With 2 bases removed from V and 6 bases from J, the gap between germline ends came to 11 bases. Germline V lookup: CDR1 ENHRY, CDR2 SYGVKD. The CDR3 protein is CAISEKGIFNSPLHF. The CDR3 DNA reads as TGTGCCATCAGTGAGAAGGGGATCTTTAATTCACCCCTCCACTTT.

This chain links TRBV28 with TRBJ1-2; 9 nucleotides align to TRBD1. Germline V gene sequence: CDR1 MDHEN, CDR2 SYDVKM. V shed 5 bases and J 6 bases; nucleotides not matched to a gene: 10. This CDR3 spans 15 amino acids. CDR3 nucleotide sequence: TGTGCCAGCAGTCCCAGCCCGGACAGGGGAAATGGCTACACCTTC. As protein: CASSPSPDRGNGYTF.

The V and J genes are TRBV3-1 (or the pseudogene TRBV3-2) and TRBJ1-4; D is unclear. Germline CDR1 is LGHDT and CDR2 is YNNKEL (reference sequence). This CDR3 has 11 amino acids. Deletions cut 5 bases from V and 11 bases from J, with 9 bases between. CDR3 residues: CASSGRAKLFF. CDR3 in DNA: TGTGCCAGCAGCGGGCGCGCGAAACTGTTTTTT.

The chain links TRBV7-2 to TRBJ2-5, with 10 bases fitting TRBD1. This CDR3 comprises 21 residues. Looked up from germline, CDR1 is SGHTA and CDR2 is FQGNSA. Trimming took 0 bases from V and 4 from J; bases not matched to a gene: 20. The CDR3: CASSLAWDRGRREGGRETQYF. The CDR3 DNA follows: TGTGCCAGCAGCTTAGCCTGGGACAGGGGAAGACGGGAGGGTGGGCGAGAGACCCAGTACTTC.

The chain employs TRBV21-1 and TRBJ2-7; the table's D gene call, TRBD1, was not cross checked with the DNA. TRBV21-1 is a recognized pseudogene. The CDR3 sequence is 14 residues long. DNA of the CDR3: TGTGCCAGCAGCACGGGGACAGGGCCCTACGAGCAGTACTTC. It encodes CASSTGTGPYEQYF.

The genes are TRBV6-5 and TRBJ1-1; D is uncertain. Trimming took 6 bases from V and 3 from J, leaving 14 bases between them. Germline V gives CDR1 MNHEY, CDR2 SVGAGI. The CDR3 covers 14 residues. CDR3 region: CASSPNSRDTEAFF. The CDR3 DNA is TGTGCCAGCAGCCCCAATTCCCGGGACACTGAAGCTTTCTTT.

The CDR3 here is CASSLVANYGYTF. DNA of the CDR3: TGTGCCAGCAGTCTCGTAGCTAACTATGGCTACACCTTC. This rearrangement joins TRBV5-5 to TRBJ1-2; D not resolved. This CDR3 is built from 13 residues. Trimming left V 5 bases short and J 0 bases short, with 8 bases between. Germline V lookup: CDR1 SGHKS, CDR2 YYEKEE (reference sequence).

The chain employs TRBV28 and TRBJ2-5; D is perhaps TRBD2 (7 bases). V lost 4 bases and J 2 bases, leaving 14 bases between the germline ends. The germline gives CDR1 MDHEN, CDR2 SYDVKM. This CDR3 is built from 15 residues. The CDR3 sequence: CASSWQGGGQETQYF. CDR3 sequence (DNA): TGTGCCAGCAGTTGGCAGGGAGGGGGGCAAGAGACCCAGTACTTC.

The rearrangement links TRBV4-2 to TRBJ2-2; 7 bases fit TRBD2. Trimming at V came to 4 bases and at J to 7 bases, leaving 6 bases not matched to a gene. Germline-derived CDR1 and CDR2 are LGHNA and YNFKEQ. CDR3 length: 14 amino acids. This CDR3 reads CASSPRGDHGELFF. The CDR3 nucleotides read TGTGCCAGCAGCCCCCGGGGGGATCACGGGGAGCTGTTTTTT.

The V call is TRBV5-1, the J call TRBJ2-6; unclear D gene. The germline CDR1 and CDR2 sequences are SGHRS and YFSETQ. Between the trimmed V and J ends, which lost 1 base and 0 bases, there was a span of 8 bases. The CDR3 sequence is 16 residues long. As DNA, the CDR3 is TGCGCCAGCAGCTTGTTGCAGTCCTCTGGGGCCAACGTCCTGACTTTC. This codes for CASSLLQSSGANVLTF.

The chain recombines TRBV10-3 with TRBJ2-5; D might be TRBD1 or TRBD2, each matching 5 bases. This CDR3 contains 16 residues. Germline CDR1 and CDR2: ENHRY and SYGVKD. Trimming cost V 4 bases and J 1 base, with 16 bases left between them. The CDR3 here is CAISGTSGTIQETQYF. DNA for the CDR3: TGTGCCATCAGTGGGACTTCCGGGACCATCCAAGAGACCCAGTACTTC.

The gene calls are TRBV18 and TRBJ2-5, with D unresolved. The CDR3 spans 13 residues. Trimming removed 0 bases at V and 7 bases at J, with 9 bases between. Per germline, CDR1 KGHSH and CDR2 LQKENI. CDR3: CASSPPTGVTQYF. In nucleotides, the CDR3 is TGTGCCAGCTCACCACCGACTGGAGTGACCCAGTACTTC.

J is TRBJ1-1 and V is TRBV6-5, with D perhaps matching TRBD1 (5 bases). This CDR3 spans 14 amino acids. Trimming stripped 5 bases from V and 9 bases from J, with 19 bases between. The V gene's germline CDR1 is MNHEY and CDR2 SVGAGI. The CDR3 DNA reads TGTGCCAGCAGTCGACAGAACTGGGCGGGTAAAGCTTTCTTT. As protein: CASSRQNWAGKAFF.

This clone has only a few counts. The chain couples TRBV18 to TRBJ1-3; D possibly corresponds to TRBD1 (5 bases). V was trimmed by 5 bases and J by 0 bases, leaving 14 bases between them. The CDR3 runs to 16 residues. The germline gives CDR1 KGHSH, CDR2 LQKENI. CDR3 loop: CASSSTQALSGNTIYF. The CDR3 bases are TGTGCCAGCTCATCAACACAGGCGCTCTCTGGAAACACCATATATTTT.

The chain couples TRBV10-3 to TRBJ1-1; D gene unclear. This CDR3 region has 14 residues. CDR1 and CDR2 from the germline V gene are ENHRY and SYGVKD. V was shortened by 3 bases and J by 7 bases, with 15 bases between the two germline ends. CDR3 bases: TGTGCCATCAGTGATAGGAGTAACTCGGTTGAAGCTTTCTTT. It codes for CAISDRSNSVEAFF.